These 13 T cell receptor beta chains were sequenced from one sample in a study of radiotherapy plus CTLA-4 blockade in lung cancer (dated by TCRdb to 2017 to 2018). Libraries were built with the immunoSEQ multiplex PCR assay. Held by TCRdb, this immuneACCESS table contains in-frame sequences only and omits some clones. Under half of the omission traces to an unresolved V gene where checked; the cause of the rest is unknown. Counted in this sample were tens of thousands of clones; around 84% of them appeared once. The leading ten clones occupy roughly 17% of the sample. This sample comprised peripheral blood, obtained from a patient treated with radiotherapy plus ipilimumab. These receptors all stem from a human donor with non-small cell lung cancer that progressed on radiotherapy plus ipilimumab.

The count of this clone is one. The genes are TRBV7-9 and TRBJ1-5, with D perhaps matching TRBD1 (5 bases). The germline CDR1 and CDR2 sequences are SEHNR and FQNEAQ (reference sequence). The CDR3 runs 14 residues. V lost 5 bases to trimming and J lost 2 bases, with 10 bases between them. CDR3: CASSGGGGNQPQHF. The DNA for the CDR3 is TGTGCCAGCAGCGGGGGAGGGGGCAATCAGCCCCAGCATTTT.

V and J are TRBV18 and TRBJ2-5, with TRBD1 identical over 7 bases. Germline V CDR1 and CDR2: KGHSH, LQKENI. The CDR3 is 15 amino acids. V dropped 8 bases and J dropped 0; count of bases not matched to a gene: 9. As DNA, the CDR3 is TGTGCCAGCAGTCAACAGGGGCCCTACCAAGAGACCCAGTACTTC. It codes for CASSQQGPYQETQYF.

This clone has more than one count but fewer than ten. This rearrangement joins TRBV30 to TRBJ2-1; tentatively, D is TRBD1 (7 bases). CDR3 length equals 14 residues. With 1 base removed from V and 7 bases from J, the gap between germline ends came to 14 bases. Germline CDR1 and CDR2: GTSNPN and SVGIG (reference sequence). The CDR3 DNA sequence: TGTGCCTGGAGTGGACAGGGAGGTAGGAATGAGCAGTTCTTC. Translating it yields CAWSGQGGRNEQFF.

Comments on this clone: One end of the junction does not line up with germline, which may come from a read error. This CDR3 is CASSLGGRGNF. CDR3 DNA: TGTGCCAGCAGTTTGGGGGGGAGGGGAAACTTC. The V and J genes are TRBV6-6 and TRBJ2-7; TRBD2 agrees at 7 bases. The CDR3 consists of 11 residues. Germline V CDR1 and CDR2: MNHNY, SVGAGI (reference sequence).

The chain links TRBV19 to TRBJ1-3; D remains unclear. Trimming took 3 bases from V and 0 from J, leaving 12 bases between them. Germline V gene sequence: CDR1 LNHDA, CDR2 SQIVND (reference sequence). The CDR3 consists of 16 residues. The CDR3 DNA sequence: TGTGCCAGTAGTATTAATTCAGGCCTCTCTGGAAACACCATATATTTT. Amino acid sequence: CASSINSGLSGNTIYF.

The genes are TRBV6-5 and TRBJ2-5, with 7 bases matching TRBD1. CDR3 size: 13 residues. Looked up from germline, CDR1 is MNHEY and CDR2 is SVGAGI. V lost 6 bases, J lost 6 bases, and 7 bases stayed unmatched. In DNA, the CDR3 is TGTGCCAGCAGCTTGTACAGGGGTCAGACCCAGTACTTC. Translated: CASSLYRGQTQYF.

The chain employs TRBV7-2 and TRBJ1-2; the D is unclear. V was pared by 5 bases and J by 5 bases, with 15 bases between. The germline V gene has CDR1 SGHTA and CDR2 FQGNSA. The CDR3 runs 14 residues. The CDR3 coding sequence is TGTGCCAGCAGCCCGACGGTCGGTGGTTATGGCTACACCTTC. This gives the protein CASSPTVGGYGYTF.

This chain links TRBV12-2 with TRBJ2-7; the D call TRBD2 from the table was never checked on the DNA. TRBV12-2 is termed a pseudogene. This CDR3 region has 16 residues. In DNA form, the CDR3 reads TGTGCAAGTCGCTTACCTTGGGGTAGCGGGGGCTACGAGCAGTACTTC. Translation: CASRLPWGSGGYEQYF.

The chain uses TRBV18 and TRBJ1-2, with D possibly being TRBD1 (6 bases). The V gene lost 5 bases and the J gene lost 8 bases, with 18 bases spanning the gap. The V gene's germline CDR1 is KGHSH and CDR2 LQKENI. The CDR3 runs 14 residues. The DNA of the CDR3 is TGTGCCAGCTCATCGAACACAGGGCAGAGGGGCTACACCTTC. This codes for CASSSNTGQRGYTF.

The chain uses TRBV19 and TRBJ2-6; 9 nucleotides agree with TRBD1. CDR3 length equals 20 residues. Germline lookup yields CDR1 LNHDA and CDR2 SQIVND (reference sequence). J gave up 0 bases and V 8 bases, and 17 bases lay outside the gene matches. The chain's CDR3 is CASEKWGGDRASSGANVLTF. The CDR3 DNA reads TGTGCCAGTGAGAAGTGGGGAGGGGACAGGGCTTCCTCTGGGGCCAACGTCCTGACTTTC.

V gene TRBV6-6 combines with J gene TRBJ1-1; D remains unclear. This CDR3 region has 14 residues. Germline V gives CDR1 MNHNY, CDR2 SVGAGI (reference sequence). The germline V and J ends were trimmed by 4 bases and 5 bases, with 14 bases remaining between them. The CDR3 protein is CASSSLGGNTEAFF. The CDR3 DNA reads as TGTGCCAGCAGTTCCCTGGGCGGAAATACTGAAGCTTTCTTT.

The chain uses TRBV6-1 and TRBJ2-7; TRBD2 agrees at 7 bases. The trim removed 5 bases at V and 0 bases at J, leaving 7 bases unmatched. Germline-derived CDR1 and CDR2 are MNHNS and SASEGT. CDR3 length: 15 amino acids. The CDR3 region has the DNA TGTGCCAGCAGTAAGAGCGGGGTGAGCTCCTACGAGCAGTACTTC. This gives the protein CASSKSGVSSYEQYF.

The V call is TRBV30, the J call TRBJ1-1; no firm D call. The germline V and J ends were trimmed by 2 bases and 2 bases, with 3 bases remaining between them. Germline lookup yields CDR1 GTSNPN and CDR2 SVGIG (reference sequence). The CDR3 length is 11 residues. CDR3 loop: CAWSKNTEAFF. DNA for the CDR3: TGTGCCTGGAGTAAAAACACTGAAGCTTTCTTT.